The rows below give T cell receptor beta chains drawn from one sample of a study of T cells after yellow fever vaccination. MiXCR was run by TCRdb on the 5' RACE reads, yielding one entry per CDR3 protein. This sample has around 26,000 distinct CDR3 sequences, with roughly 3.3% found just once. The specimen was PBMCs, either bulk or a sorted T-cell subset (CD4+, CD8+, memory, or dextramer-sorted; not recorded which), collected roughly 47 days after the first yellow fever vaccination. The receptors derive from a man aged 18-30 years who received the YFV17D yellow fever vaccine. The CDR3 runs from the conserved cysteine through the conserved F or W. The order of the fields is J gene, clone size, V gene, D gene, CDR3 DNA, CDR3 protein. D genes are given only for firm matches. Only part of the rows carry a size: once, few, many, or a class if the clone is expanded.

>TRBJ1-1|many|TRBV5-1|.
TGCGCCAGCAGCTTGGATGGGCCGCCCATCACTGAAGCTTTCTTT
CASSLDGPPITEAFF
>TRBJ1-1|many|TRBV21-1|.
TGTGCCAGCAGCAAAGCTTATTCGGGACGCAGGAGTTCGGACACTGAAGCTTTCTTT
CASSKAYSGRRSSDTEAFF
>TRBJ2-5|many|TRBV27|.
TGTGCCAGCAGTTATGCAGGGGCAGTGGAGACCCAGTACTTC
CASSYAGAVETQYF
>TRBJ1-2|many|TRBV7-2|.
TGTGCCAGCAGCTTATCCGGGAGCTCTAACTATGGCTACACCTTC
CASSLSGSSNYGYTF
>TRBJ2-1|.|TRBV27|.
TGTGCCAGCAGTAGGGGGAGCTCCTACAATGAGCAGTTCTTC
CASSRGSSYNEQFF
>TRBJ2-3|many|TRBV27|.
TGTGCCAGCAGTTTCAAGCGCACAGATACGCAGTATTTT
CASSFKRTDTQYF
>TRBJ2-7|many|TRBV20-1|.
TGCAGTGCTAGATGGCCCGGGCCCTCCTACGAGCAGTACTTC
CSARWPGPSYEQYF
>TRBJ2-3|many|TRBV5-1|.
TGCGCCAGCAGCTTGGAGGTTGAAAGATACACAGATACGCAGTATTTT
CASSLEVERYTDTQYF
>TRBJ1-5|many|TRBV21-1|.
TGTGCCGTAAGGCAGGGGGTCGGCAATCAGCCCCAGCATTTT
CAVRQGVGNQPQHF
>TRBJ2-2|many|TRBV7-6|TRBD1
TGTGCCAGCAGCTCCTACCGGGACAGGTTCGGGGAGCTGTTTTTT
CASSSYRDRFGELFF
>TRBJ1-2|many|TRBV20-1|.
TGCAGTGCCTACCTCTCAGGGGTCGATGGCTACACCTTC
CSAYLSGVDGYTF
>TRBJ2-3|many|TRBV5-1|.
TGCGCCAGCAGCCTCAGCCCAGCCCCCACAGATACGCAGTATTTT
CASSLSPAPTDTQYF
>TRBJ2-3|many|TRBV5-4|TRBD1
TGTGCCAGCAGCAGTCCGGGACAGGGAACCACAGATACGCAGTATTTT
CASSSPGQGTTDTQYF
>TRBJ1-2|many|TRBV6-1|.
TGTGCCAGCAGCCGGACCCCACCGCCTTTTTATGGCTACACCTTC
CASSRTPPPFYGYTF
>TRBJ1-2|many|TRBV5-5|.
TGTGCCAGCAACTTTTCCCCTACACGCAACTATGGCTACACCTTC
CASNFSPTRNYGYTF
>TRBJ1-2|many|TRBV20-1|TRBD1
TGCAGTGCTAAGGGACAGGGCGAACTCTATGGCTACACCTTC
CSAKGQGELYGYTF
>TRBJ2-4|many|TRBV5-4|TRBD1
TGTGCCAGCAGCCGACAGGGCCCCAAAAACATTCAGTACTTC
CASSRQGPKNIQYF
>TRBJ1-5|many|TRBV19|.
TGTGCCAGTGGGAAAAATAGCAATCAGCCCCAGCATTTT
CASGKNSNQPQHF
>TRBJ2-7|many|TRBV12-3/TRBV12-4|TRBD1
TGTGCCAGCACCCCGTCCTGGGGACAGGCCGAGCAGTACTTC
CASTPSWGQAEQYF
>TRBJ1-1|many|TRBV18|.
TGTGCCAGCTCACCACCGGGCACTGAAGCTTTCTTT
CASSPPGTEAFF
>TRBJ1-5|many|TRBV6-6|.
TGTGCCAGCAGTACCCATCAGCCCCAGCATTTT
CASSTHQPQHF
>TRBJ2-5|many|TRBV20-1|.
TGCAGTGCTAGGGGTCCTAAGGGGGGCGAGACCCAGTACTTC
CSARGPKGGETQYF
>TRBJ2-4|many|TRBV2|.
TGTGCCAGCAGAGGGTGGGGCCTAGCCAAAAACATTCAGTACTTC
CASRGWGLAKNIQYF
>TRBJ2-3|many|TRBV7-2|TRBD2
TGTGCCAGCAGCATGGGACTAGCGGGGTTCACAGATACGCAGTATTTT
CASSMGLAGFTDTQYF
>TRBJ2-5|many|TRBV5-1|TRBD1
TGCGCCAGCAGATTACAGGGGGCTCAAGAGACCCAGTACTTC
CASRLQGAQETQYF
>TRBJ1-6|many|TRBV4-3|TRBD1
TGCGCCAGCAGCCAGGAGCCACCGGGACAGGAGAATTCACCCCTCCACTTT
CASSQEPPGQENSPLHF
>TRBJ2-1|many|TRBV29-1|.
TGCAGCGTTGAATTGGTCCATGAGCAGTTCTTC
CSVELVHEQFF
>TRBJ1-6|many|TRBV12-3/TRBV12-4|.
TGTGCCAGCAGTCCCCGACGGACAGCGCATAATTCACCCCTCCACTTT
CASSPRRTAHNSPLHF
>TRBJ2-3|many|TRBV12-3/TRBV12-4|TRBD1
TGTGCCAGCAGTCCTTCCCCGGGACAGGGGGATTATACGCAGTATTTT
CASSPSPGQGDYTQYF
>TRBJ2-7|many|TRBV19|TRBD1
TGTGCCAGTAGTGTTCGGCCCAGGGACAGGCCCTCCGGCGAGCAGTACTTC
CASSVRPRDRPSGEQYF
>TRBJ2-6|many|TRBV18|TRBD1
TGTGCCAGCTCACCCTGGGGACAGGGAACTTCTGGGGCCAACGTCCTGACTTTC
CASSPWGQGTSGANVLTF
>TRBJ2-3|many|TRBV11-2|.
TGTGCCAGCAGCCGGAGGTTCGATACAGATACGCAGTATTTT
CASSRRFDTDTQYF
>TRBJ2-1|many|TRBV7-8|.
TGTGCCAGCAGCATCGATGCGAATGAGCAGTTCTTC
CASSIDANEQFF
>TRBJ2-3|many|TRBV28|TRBD2
TGTGCCAGCAGCCCCGGGGGGAACACAGATACGCAGTATTTT
CASSPGGNTDTQYF
>TRBJ2-6|many|TRBV20-1|.
TGCAGTGCTAGTAAAGTCTCTGGGGCCAACGTCCTGACTTTC
CSASKVSGANVLTF
>TRBJ2-6|many|TRBV5-1|.
TGCGCCAGCAGCTTGGGCTCTGGGGCCAACGTCCTGACTTTC
CASSLGSGANVLTF
>TRBJ2-5|many|TRBV28|TRBD1
TGTGCCAGCTCCCCCGGGACAGACCAAGAGACCCAGTACTTC
CASSPGTDQETQYF
>TRBJ2-3|many|TRBV7-2|.
TGTGCCAGCACCCTGGAGGGCGGGGATACGCAGTATTTT
CASTLEGGDTQYF
>TRBJ1-1|many|TRBV9|.
TGTGCCAGCAGCCCCCGTGGGGCAAACACTGAAGCTTTCTTT
CASSPRGANTEAFF
>TRBJ1-2|many|TRBV12-3/TRBV12-4|.
TGTGCCAGCAGTTTCGGGGTGGGAGATGGCTACACCTTC
CASSFGVGDGYTF
>TRBJ2-3|many|TRBV9|.
TGTGCCAGCAGCACTCCGCTCCGCCACACAGTCACGCAGTATTTT
CASSTPLRHTVTQYF
>TRBJ2-3|many|TRBV25-1|TRBD2
TGTGCCAGCAGTCCGGGGGGGGGCACAGATACGCAGTATTTT
CASSPGGGTDTQYF
>TRBJ2-3|many|TRBV7-2|.
TGTGCCAGCAGCTACAGAACGGTGAGCACAGATACGCAGTATTTT
CASSYRTVSTDTQYF
>TRBJ1-5|many|TRBV12-3/TRBV12-4|.
TGTGCCAGCAGGCAGGGTGTCAACGGCAATCAGCCCCAGCATTTT
CASRQGVNGNQPQHF
>TRBJ1-1|many|TRBV5-1|.
TGCGCCAGCAGCGGGGGATCGGGGAACACTGAAGCTTTCTTT
CASSGGSGNTEAFF
>TRBJ2-2|many|TRBV2|.
TGTGCCAGCAGTGACGACTACACCGGGGAGCTGTTTTTT
CASSDDYTGELFF
>TRBJ1-2|many|TRBV30|.
TGTGCCTGGAGTGCTGCGGGGGATGGCTACACCTTC
CAWSAAGDGYTF